This TCR beta chain was sequenced during a study of blood T cells in healthy people across ages. CDR1 is MDHEN, CDR2 SYDVKM, per germline. V lost 6 bases, J lost 10 bases, and 14 bases stayed unmatched. This CDR3 has 15 amino acids. A second roughly 7 to 11 cycle PCR used barcoded and J-beta primers. All samples gave at least 3 million CDR3-containing paired-end reads. TCRdb itself ran the 5' RACE reads through MiXCR, one entry per CDR3 protein. The sample lists over 550,000 distinct CDR3 sequences; 25% to 30% were seen once. PBMCs numbering at least 6.5 million were isolated per sample. This clonotype was recorded at least ten times.

The chain joins TRBV28 to TRBJ2-5, with TRBD1 matching over 10 bases. The TCR comes from an elderly woman in good health. Material: blood. CDR3 nucleotides: TGTGCCAGCAGGCGGGACAGGGGCCTTCGTCGAGGCCAGTACTTC. Its protein is CASRRDRGLRRGQYF.